One sample yielded the 15 T cell receptor beta chains listed below, sequenced in a study of blood T cell repertoires in COVID-19. Generated by immunoSEQ multiplex PCR, the TCRdb table keeps only in-frame clones and is missing some. Altogether about 270,000 clones are present, approximately 90% being singletons, with the ten largest covering around 2.8%. Sequenced sample: PBMCs or T cells enriched from blood (not recorded which). The origin of the receptors is a man in his forties who had been exposed to COVID-19.

The chain carries TRBV10-1 and TRBJ1-5; TRBD1 aligns across 10 bases. Per the germline V gene, CDR1 is WNHNN and CDR2 is SYGVQD (reference sequence). This CDR3 has 19 amino acids. Germline trimming cut 6 bases from V and 0 bases from J; bases unmatched to any gene: 14. The CDR3 DNA follows: TGCGCCAGCAGATTCGCCGGGACAGGGGAATATTATAGCAATCAGCCCCAGCATTTT. This translates into CASRFAGTGEYYSNQPQHF.

The chain couples TRBV28 to TRBJ1-3; 7 nucleotides match TRBD1. The ends lost 6 bases at V and 0 bases at J; junction bases unmatched: 5. The CDR3 covers 15 residues. Germline loops: CDR1 MDHEN, CDR2 SYDVKM. The CDR3 reads CASRARGASGNTIYF. CDR3 DNA sequence: TGTGCCAGCAGGGCCAGGGGGGCCTCTGGAAACACCATATATTTT.

The gene calls are TRBV9 and TRBJ2-5; D is unresolved. The CDR3 sequence is 15 residues long. Per the germline V gene, CDR1 is SGDLS and CDR2 is YYNGEE. The V end was cut by 0 bases, the J end by 4 bases, with 13 bases between. The CDR3 reads CASSVDGLSGETQYF. CDR3 nucleotides: TGTGCCAGCAGCGTAGATGGCCTCTCGGGAGAGACCCAGTACTTC.

The rearrangement links TRBV11-3 to TRBJ1-4, with a tentative D call TRBD1 (6 bases). Germline V lookup: CDR1 SGHNT, CDR2 YENEEA. Between the trimmed V and J ends, which lost 3 bases and 5 bases, there was a span of 7 bases. There are 13 residues in the CDR3. The CDR3 sequence is CASSFQGNEKLFF. CDR3 bases: TGTGCCAGCAGCTTCCAGGGGAATGAAAAACTGTTTTTT.

The chain carries TRBV27 and TRBJ2-3; TRBD2 might be the D (6 bases). Trimming shortened V by 1 base and J by 5 bases, and 10 bases separated the two germline ends. Germline V gene data show CDR1 as MNHEY and CDR2 as SMNVEV (reference sequence). The CDR3 is 14 residues long. CDR3 in DNA: TGTGCCAGCAGTTTATATGGGGGAGGAGATACGCAGTATTTT. It specifies CASSLYGGGDTQYF.

The V and J genes are TRBV19 and TRBJ2-2, with D tentatively TRBD2 (6 bases). CDR3 length: 14 amino acids. CDR1 and CDR2 from the germline V gene are LNHDA and SQIVND (reference sequence). Trimming pared 3 bases from V and 5 bases from J, leaving 10 bases between. The CDR3 is CASSIGGRTGELFF. For the CDR3, the DNA is TGTGCCAGTAGTATCGGAGGGCGGACCGGGGAGCTGTTTTTT.

The chain couples TRBV27 to TRBJ1-2; tentatively, D is TRBD1 (5 bases). This CDR3 is 17 amino acids long. CDR1 is MNHEY and CDR2 is SMNVEV in the germline V gene (reference sequence). The ends were cut back, 5 bases at V and 7 bases at J, with 26 bases in the middle. The CDR3 coding sequence is TGTGCCAGCAGTCAAACCAAGGGCCCTGGGGCAGGGCTTGGCTACACCTTC. This gives the protein CASSQTKGPGAGLGYTF.

The gene calls are TRBV6-6 and TRBJ2-7, with 9 bases identical to TRBD1. CDR1 is MNHNY and CDR2 is SVGAGI in the germline V gene (reference sequence). The CDR3 spans 14 residues. V lost 7 bases, J lost 3 bases, and 7 bases stayed unmatched. CDR3 nucleotide sequence: TGTGCCAGCACCCCGAGGGGACAGGGCTACGAGCAGTACTTC. Encoded protein: CASTPRGQGYEQYF.

This chain links TRBV30 with TRBJ1-6, with TRBD1 matching 7 bases. The CDR3 is 15 residues long. V lost 3 bases, J lost 7 bases, and 9 bases stayed unmatched. Germline V gene sequence: CDR1 GTSNPN, CDR2 SVGIG (reference sequence). The chain's CDR3 is CAWRLRGLENSPLHF. In nucleotides, the CDR3 is TGTGCCTGGAGATTGAGGGGGCTGGAGAATTCACCCCTCCACTTT. Full variable domain (remainder filled in from reference TRBV30 and TRBJ1-6): SQTIHQWPATLVQPVGSPLSLECTVEGTSNPNLYWYRQAAGRGLQLLFYSVGIGQISSEVPQNLSASRPQDRQFILSSKKLLLSDSGFYLCAWRLRGLENSPLHFGNGTRLTVT.

V and J are TRBV11-2 and TRBJ1-5; D gene uncertain. The germline V gene encodes CDR1 SGHAT and CDR2 FQNNGV. Trimming removed 1 base from V and 3 bases from J, with 13 bases in between. CDR3 size: 16 residues. The CDR3 loop is CASSLVDPADNQPQHF. DNA of the CDR3: TGTGCCAGCAGCTTAGTAGATCCGGCGGACAATCAGCCCCAGCATTTT.

V usage is TRBV28 and J usage is TRBJ2-7; D is uncertain. V was pared by 6 bases and J by 6 bases, with 6 bases between. The CDR3 covers 10 residues. The V gene's germline CDR1 is MDHEN and CDR2 SYDVKM. CDR3 sequence reads: CASRSFEQYF. The CDR3 DNA reads as TGTGCCAGCAGGTCGTTCGAGCAGTACTTC.

The V call is TRBV5-1, the J call TRBJ2-3; D is unresolved. V lost 1 base, J lost 6 bases, and 9 bases lay in between. Germline CDR1 reads SGHRS; CDR2 reads YFSETQ. This CDR3 region has 13 residues. The CDR3 nucleotides are TGCGCCAGCAGCTTGATGGCGGATGATACGCAGTATTTT. Translated: CASSLMADDTQYF.

The V call is TRBV18, the J call TRBJ2-7, with TRBD2 matching over 9 bases. Germline V gives CDR1 KGHSH, CDR2 LQKENI. V gave up 3 bases and J gave up 5 bases; unmatched junction bases: 11. The length of the CDR3 is 16 residues. CDR3: CASSPASGIAPNEQYF. As DNA, the CDR3 is TGTGCCAGCTCACCCGCTAGCGGGATTGCCCCCAACGAGCAGTACTTC. Full variable domain (remainder filled in from reference TRBV18 and TRBJ2-7): NAGVMQNPRHLVRRRGQEARLRCSPMKGHSHVYWYRQLPEEGLKFMVYLQKENIIDESGMPKERFSAEFPKEGPSILRIQQVVRGDSAAYFCASSPASGIAPNEQYFGPGTRLTVT.

The rearrangement uses TRBV2 and TRBJ2-5; 9 bases fit TRBD1. This CDR3 has 15 amino acids. Germline CDR1 and CDR2: SNHLY and FYNNEI. J gave up 2 bases and V 6 bases, and 7 bases lay outside the gene matches. The CDR3 protein is CASRSGDRGQETQYF. CDR3 nucleotides: TGTGCCAGCAGGTCCGGAGACAGGGGGCAAGAGACCCAGTACTTC.

This clone was seen a single time. The chain links TRBV9 to TRBJ2-5; 9 bases are a match to TRBD1. CDR3 length equals 16 residues. CDR1 and CDR2 from the germline V gene are SGDLS and YYNGEE. V trimming: 3 bases; J trimming: 4 bases; junction bases outside the gene matches: 10. CDR3 sequence: CASSERQGGFVETQYF. The CDR3 DNA reads as TGTGCCAGCAGCGAGCGACAGGGGGGTTTCGTAGAGACCCAGTACTTC.